These T cell receptor beta chains were read from a single sample in a study of T cell clones after liver transplantation. This table comes from immunoSEQ multiplex PCR, and its TCRdb copy is limited to in-frame clones, with some not included. The sample contains 65,000 to 80,000 clones, less than 90% of which appear only once. Sequenced here: CD4+ T cells from blood, sampled at the 22-month timepoint. Receptor source: a human patient who received a liver transplant. Among the T cells, some may be from the graft donor. CDR3s include the opening cysteine and the closing phenylalanine or tryptophan. The D gene is left open where the match is weak. Rows may omit the clone size; those that give it use once, few, many or a size class.

j_call v_call d_call clone_size cdr3_nt cdr3_aa
TRBJ2-2 TRBV9 - - TGTGCCAGCAGCGTAGAAGGGGCAGGGTTTAGCGGGGAGCTGTTTTTT CASSVEGAGFSGELFF
TRBJ2-3 TRBV9 TRBD2 - TGTGCCAGCAGCGATCCCTGGGGACTAGCAACAGATACGCAGTATTTT CASSDPWGLATDTQYF
TRBJ2-3 TRBV7-2 - - TGTGCCAGCAGCTTACACAGAGATACGCAGTATTTT CASSLHRDTQYF
TRBJ2-7 TRBV25-1 TRBD1 - TGTGCCAGCAGTACTCAAGACAGGGCCTACGAGCAGTACTTC CASSTQDRAYEQYF
TRBJ1-4 TRBV5-1 - few TGCGCCAGCAGCTTGGAGGCAGGGAGCAAAAAACTGTTTTTT CASSLEAGSKKLFF
TRBJ2-1 TRBV30 - - TGTGCCTGGAGCGGGGCGGGGAACAATGAGCAGTTCTTC CAWSGAGNNEQFF
TRBJ2-3 TRBV7-3 - - TGTGCCAGCAGCTTATCCAGGGATTGGGGGGAAGATACGCAGTATTTT CASSLSRDWGEDTQYF
TRBJ2-3 TRBV18 - - TGTGCCAGCTCACCAGGAGGTGGGGATACGCAGTATTTT CASSPGGGDTQYF
TRBJ2-2 TRBV2 - few TGTGCCAGCAGGGTACAGGGTAAGGGCGGGGAGCTGTTTTTT CASRVQGKGGELFF
TRBJ1-6 TRBV7-2 - - TGTGCCAGCAGCCCTGCCGGGACAAGGAGAACCCTCCACTTT CASSPAGTRRTLHF
TRBJ2-7 TRBV25-1 - - TGTGCCAGCAGTGAAGGTGCCCTCTACGAGCAGTACTTC CASSEGALYEQYF
TRBJ2-1 TRBV7-2 TRBD2 once TGTGCCAGCAGCTTAGAGGGAGGGTACAATGAGCAGTTCTTC CASSLEGGYNEQFF
TRBJ2-1 TRBV7-2 - - TGTGCCAGCAGCTTAGAAGGTCGCTACAATGAGCAGTTCTTC CASSLEGRYNEQFF
TRBJ1-2 TRBV5-4 - once TGTGCCAGCAGACCTCGGCTGGGGAGAGACTATGGCTACACCTTC CASRPRLGRDYGYTF
TRBJ2-7 TRBV7-2 - - TGTGCCAGCAGCTTTTCCTACGAGCAGTACTTC CASSFSYEQYF
TRBJ2-7 TRBV30 - - TGTGCCTGGACCCGGGGTGGCAAAATTTACGAGCAGTACTTC CAWTRGGKIYEQYF
TRBJ2-3 TRBV25-1 TRBD2 many TGTGCCAGCAGTGCTAGCGGGGGCTCCGATACGCAGTATTTT CASSASGGSDTQYF
TRBJ1-6 TRBV19 - few TGTGCCAGTAACCCTCGCGGGGAAGGATCACCCCTCCACTTT CASNPRGEGSPLHF
TRBJ1-2 TRBV10-1 TRBD1 - TGCGCCAGCGTCCAGGGGGCAGGAGGCTACACCTTC CASVQGAGGYTF
TRBJ2-5 TRBV6-5 - - TGTGCCAGCAGTTACTCGGCGAGGGGCGCTCAAGAGACCCAGTACTTC CASSYSARGAQETQYF
TRBJ2-3 TRBV28 TRBD1 - TGTGCCAGCAGTTTACCCCGGACAGGGAACTTGGGTACGCAGTATTTT CASSLPRTGNLGTQYF
TRBJ2-1 TRBV4-1 - - TGCGCCAGCAGCCGAGGACAGATTAACAATGAGCAGTTCTTC CASSRGQINNEQFF
TRBJ2-7 TRBV5-1 - few TGCGCCAGCAGCCCTGCGGGGGCGCTTTACGAGCAGTACTTC CASSPAGALYEQYF
TRBJ2-1 TRBV28 - - TGTGCCAGCAGAGACCGGGACAAGACGTACAATGAGCAGTTCTTC CASRDRDKTYNEQFF